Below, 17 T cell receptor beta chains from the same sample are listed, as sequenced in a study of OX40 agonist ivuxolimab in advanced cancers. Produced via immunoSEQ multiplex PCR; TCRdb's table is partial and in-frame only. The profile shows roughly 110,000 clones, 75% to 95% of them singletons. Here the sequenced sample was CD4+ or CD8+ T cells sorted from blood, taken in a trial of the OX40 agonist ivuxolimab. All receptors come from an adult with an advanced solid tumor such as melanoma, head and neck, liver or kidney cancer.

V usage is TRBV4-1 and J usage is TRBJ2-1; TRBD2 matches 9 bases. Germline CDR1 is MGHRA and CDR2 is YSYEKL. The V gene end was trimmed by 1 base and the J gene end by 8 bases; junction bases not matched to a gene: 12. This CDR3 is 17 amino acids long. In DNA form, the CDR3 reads TGCGCCAGCAGCCAAGTTAGCGGGGGACTAAGAGGGTATGAGCAGTTCTTC. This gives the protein CASSQVSGGLRGYEQFF.

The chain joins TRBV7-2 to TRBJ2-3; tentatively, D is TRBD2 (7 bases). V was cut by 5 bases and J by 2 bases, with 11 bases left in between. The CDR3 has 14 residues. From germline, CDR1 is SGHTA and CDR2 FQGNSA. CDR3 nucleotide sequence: TGTGCCAGCAGCGCGGGGGCAATCACAGATACGCAGTATTTT. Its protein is CASSAGAITDTQYF.

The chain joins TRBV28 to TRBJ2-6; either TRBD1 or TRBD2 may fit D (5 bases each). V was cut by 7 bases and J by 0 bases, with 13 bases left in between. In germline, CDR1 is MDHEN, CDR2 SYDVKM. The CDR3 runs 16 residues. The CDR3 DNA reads TGTGCCAGCATTTCAGGGAGTAGCTCTGGGGCCAACGTCCTGACTTTC. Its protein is CASISGSSSGANVLTF.

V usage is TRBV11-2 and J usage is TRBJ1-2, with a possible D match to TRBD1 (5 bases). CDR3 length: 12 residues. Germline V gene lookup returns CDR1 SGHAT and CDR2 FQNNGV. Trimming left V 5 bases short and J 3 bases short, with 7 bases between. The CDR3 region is CASSIGDYGYTF. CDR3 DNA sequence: TGTGCCAGCAGCATAGGGGACTATGGCTACACCTTC.

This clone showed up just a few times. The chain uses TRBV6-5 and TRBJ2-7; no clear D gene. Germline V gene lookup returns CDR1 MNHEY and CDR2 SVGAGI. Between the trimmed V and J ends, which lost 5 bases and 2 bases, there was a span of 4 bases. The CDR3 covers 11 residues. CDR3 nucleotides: TGTGCCAGCAGTGAAACCTACGAGCAGTACTTC. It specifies CASSETYEQYF.

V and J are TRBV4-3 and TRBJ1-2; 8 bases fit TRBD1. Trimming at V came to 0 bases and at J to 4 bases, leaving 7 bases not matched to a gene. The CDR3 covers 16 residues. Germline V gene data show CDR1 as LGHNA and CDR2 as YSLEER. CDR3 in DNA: TGCGCCAGCAGCCAAGATGTTGGGACAGGCGGCTATGGCTACACCTTC. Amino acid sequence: CASSQDVGTGGYGYTF.

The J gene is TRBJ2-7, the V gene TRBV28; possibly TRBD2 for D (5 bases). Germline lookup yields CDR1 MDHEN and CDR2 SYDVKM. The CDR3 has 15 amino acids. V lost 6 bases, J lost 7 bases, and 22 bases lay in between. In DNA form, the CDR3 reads TGTGCCAGCAGCACCTACGGGGTACTACGTTGGGAGCAGTACTTC. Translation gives CASSTYGVLRWEQYF.

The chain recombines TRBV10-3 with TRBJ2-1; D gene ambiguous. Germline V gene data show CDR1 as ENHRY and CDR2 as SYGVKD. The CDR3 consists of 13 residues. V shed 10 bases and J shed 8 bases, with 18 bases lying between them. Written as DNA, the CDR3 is TGTGCCAACCGAGCCGAAGCTAGGCATGAGCAGTTCTTC. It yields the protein CANRAEARHEQFF.

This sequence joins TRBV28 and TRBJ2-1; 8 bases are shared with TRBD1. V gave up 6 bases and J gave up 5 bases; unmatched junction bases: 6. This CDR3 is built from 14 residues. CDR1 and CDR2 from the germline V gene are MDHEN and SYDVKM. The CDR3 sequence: CASSGTGGNNEQFF. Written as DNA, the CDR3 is TGTGCCAGCAGCGGGACAGGTGGAAACAATGAGCAGTTCTTC.

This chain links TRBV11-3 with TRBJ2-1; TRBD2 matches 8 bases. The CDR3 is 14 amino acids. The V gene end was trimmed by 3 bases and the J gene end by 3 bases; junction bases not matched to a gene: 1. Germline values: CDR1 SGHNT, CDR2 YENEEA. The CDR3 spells CASSLSGGYNEQFF. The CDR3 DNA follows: TGTGCCAGCAGCTTGAGCGGGGGCTACAATGAGCAGTTCTTC.

The CDR3 region is CSVSTQETQYF. The CDR3 DNA sequence: TGCAGCGTTTCTACCCAAGAGACCCAGTACTTC. The chain combines TRBV29-1 with TRBJ2-5; D is ambiguous. CDR3 size: 11 residues. Trimming left V 5 bases short and J 1 base short, with 5 bases between. Looked up from germline, CDR1 is SQVTM and CDR2 is ANQGSEA. Filled out from reference TRBV29-1 and TRBJ2-5, the complete variable domain reads SAVISQKPSRDICQRGTSLTIQCQVDSQVTMMFWYRQQPGQSLTLIATANQGSEATYESGFVIDKFPISRPNLTFSTLTVSNMSPEDSSIYLCSVSTQETQYFGPGTRLLVL.

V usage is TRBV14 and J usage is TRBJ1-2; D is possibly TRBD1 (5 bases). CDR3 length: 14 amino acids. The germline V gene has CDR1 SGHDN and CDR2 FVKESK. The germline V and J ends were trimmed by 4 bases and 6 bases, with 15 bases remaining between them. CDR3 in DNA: TGTGCCAGCAGCCCCCGGGGAGGGGTGGATGGCTACACCTTC. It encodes CASSPRGGVDGYTF.

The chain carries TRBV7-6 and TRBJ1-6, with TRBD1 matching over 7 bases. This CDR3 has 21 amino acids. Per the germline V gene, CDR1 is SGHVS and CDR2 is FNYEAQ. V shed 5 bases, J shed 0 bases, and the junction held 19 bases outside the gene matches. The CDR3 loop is CASSTLGGGDSSLSYNSPLHF. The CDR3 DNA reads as TGTGCCAGCAGCACCCTAGGCGGGGGGGACAGTAGTCTCTCCTATAATTCACCCCTCCACTTT.

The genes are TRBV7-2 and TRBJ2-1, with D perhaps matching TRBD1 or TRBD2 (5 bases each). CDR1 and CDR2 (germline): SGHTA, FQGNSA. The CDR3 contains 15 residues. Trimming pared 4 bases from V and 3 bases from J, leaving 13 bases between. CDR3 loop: CASSSGTWDYNEQFF. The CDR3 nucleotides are TGTGCCAGCAGCTCCGGGACCTGGGACTACAATGAGCAGTTCTTC.

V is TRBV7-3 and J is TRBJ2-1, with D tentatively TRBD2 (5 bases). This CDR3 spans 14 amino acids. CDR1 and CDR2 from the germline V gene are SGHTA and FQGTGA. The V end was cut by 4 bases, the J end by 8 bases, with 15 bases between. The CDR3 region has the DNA TGTGCCAGCAGCTCTACCAGGACCGGGGATGAGCAGTTCTTC. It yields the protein CASSSTRTGDEQFF.

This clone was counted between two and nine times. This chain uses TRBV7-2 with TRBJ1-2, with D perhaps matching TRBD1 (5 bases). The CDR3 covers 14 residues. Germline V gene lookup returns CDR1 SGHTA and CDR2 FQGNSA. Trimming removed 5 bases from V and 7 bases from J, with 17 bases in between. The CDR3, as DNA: TGTGCCAGCAGCGCCCGGGACGTCGCTCGTGGCTACACCTTC. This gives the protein CASSARDVARGYTF.

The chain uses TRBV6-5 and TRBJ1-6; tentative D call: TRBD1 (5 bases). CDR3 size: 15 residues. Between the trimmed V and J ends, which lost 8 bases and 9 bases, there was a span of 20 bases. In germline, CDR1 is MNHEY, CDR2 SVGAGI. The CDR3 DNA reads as TGTGCCAGCGGAAAACCGTCGGGGGTAGTTTCACCCCTCCACTTT. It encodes CASGKPSGVVSPLHF.